Listed here are 17 T cell receptor beta chains from one sample, sequenced in a study of T cells expressing NK-cell markers (dated by TCRdb to 2018 to 2021). Library creation used 5' RACE. Sequenced on an Illumina HiSeq 2000. After the reads were reprocessed by TCRdb, one entry was made per CDR3 protein sequence, with no DNA. The sample has a few hundred thousand distinct CDR3 sequences on record. The top ten constitute around 5% of the sample. Sample: blood T cells: a sorted CD56 or NKG2C T cell subset, CD4+ or CD8+ T cells, or bulk PBMC T cells (not recorded which). The receptors shown here come from a man aged 18-69 years in good health.

The chain links TRBV6-1 to TRBJ1-6; the D gene TCRdb calls, TRBD1, cannot be checked with no DNA. In germline, CDR1 is MNHNS, CDR2 SASEGT. The length of the CDR3 is 14 residues. CDR3 loop: CASSPGGYNSPLHF.

The rearrangement joins TRBV3-1 to TRBJ2-5; TCRdb lists TRBD2, though no DNA is available to test this call. CDR3 size: 15 residues. Germline V gene sequence: CDR1 LGHDT, CDR2 YNNKEL (reference sequence). CDR3: CASSRVQRGRETQYF.

The rearrangement links TRBV5-1 to TRBJ2-3; no DNA is available, so the TRBD2 call from TCRdb remains unchecked. Germline CDR1 SGHRS, CDR2 YFSETQ. The CDR3 extends over 16 amino acids. The CDR3 sequence is CASTPGTITFTDTQYF. The variable domain in full, with the rest retrieved from reference TRBV5-1 and TRBJ2-3, is KAGVTQTPRYLIKTRGQQVTLSCSPISGHRSVSWYQQTPGQGLQFLFEYFSETQRNKGNFPGRFSGRQFSNSRSEMNVSTLELGDSALYLCASTPGTITFTDTQYFGPGTRLTVL.

The chain carries TRBV7-2 and TRBJ1-1; no DNA is available, so the TRBD1 call from TCRdb remains unchecked. CDR1 and CDR2 (germline): SGHTA, FQGNSA. The CDR3 sequence is 14 residues long. The CDR3 loop is CASSPTGTNTEAFF.

V is TRBV18 and J is TRBJ2-2. CDR1 and CDR2 from the germline V gene are KGHSH and LQKENI. CDR3 size: 15 residues. The CDR3 sequence: CASSPPGQNTGELFF. The complete variable domain, with remaining parts taken from reference TRBV18 and TRBJ2-2, reads NAGVMQNPRHLVRRRGQEARLRCSPMKGHSHVYWYRQLPEEGLKFMVYLQKENIIDESGMPKERFSAEFPKEGPSILRIQQVVRGDSAAYFCASSPPGQNTGELFFGEGSRLTVL.

The chain carries TRBV5-1 and TRBJ2-7; TCRdb's D gene call, TRBD2, goes unchecked for lack of DNA. The CDR3 is 15 residues long. CDR1 SGHRS and CDR2 YFSETQ come from the germline V gene. The chain's CDR3 is CASSGELAGDREQYF.

This chain joins TRBV9 and TRBJ2-7; TCRdb's D call, TRBD2, is unchecked because there is no DNA. This CDR3 has 16 residues. Looked up from germline, CDR1 is SGDLS and CDR2 is YYNGEE. The CDR3 spells CASSVGCRRGSYEQYF. The full variable domain, completed using reference TRBV9 and TRBJ2-7, is DSGVTQTPKHLITATGQRVTLRCSPRSGDLSVYWYQQSLDQGLQFLIQYYNGEERAKGNILERFSAQQFPDLHSELNLSSLELGDSALYFCASSVGCRRGSYEQYFGPGTRLTVT.

The genes are TRBV7-9 and TRBJ2-3. The CDR3 length is 13 residues. Germline CDR1 and CDR2: SEHNR and FQNEAQ (reference sequence). CDR3 amino acids: CASSQGFVHTQYF. Looking up the rest from reference TRBV7-9 and TRBJ2-3 gives the full variable domain: DTGVSQNPRHKITKRGQNVTFRCDPISEHNRLYWYRQTLGQGPEFLTYFQNEAQLEKSRLLSDRFSAERPKGSFSTLEIQRTEQGDSAMYLCASSQGFVHTQYFGPGTRLTVL.

The chain is built from TRBV7-9 and TRBJ2-7; lacking DNA, the TRBD2 call made by TCRdb goes unchecked. The CDR3 has 17 amino acids. Germline CDR1 reads SEHNR; CDR2 reads FQNEAQ (reference sequence). The CDR3 loop is CASSPPWASGGIYEQYF.

The chain couples TRBV6-1 to TRBJ1-2; TCRdb names TRBD1, which stays unverified in the absence of DNA. The germline CDR1 and CDR2 sequences are MNHNS and SASEGT. The CDR3 has 13 amino acids. The CDR3 is CASRDTLSDGYTF.

The chain employs TRBV7-3 and TRBJ2-3; TCRdb's D call, TRBD1, is unchecked because there is no DNA. Per germline, CDR1 SGHTA and CDR2 FQGTGA. CDR3 size: 16 residues. The CDR3 reads CASSSRPPGSTDTQYF.

CDR3 sequence: CASSYSLARSSDTQYF. The V call is TRBV6-5, the J call TRBJ2-3; TCRdb's D call, TRBD2, is unchecked because there is no DNA. The CDR3 has 16 residues. Germline CDR1 and CDR2: MNHEY and SVGAGI.

The V and J genes are TRBV3-1 and TRBJ2-7; TCRdb lists TRBD1, though no DNA is available to test this call. CDR1 is LGHDT and CDR2 is YNNKEL in the germline V gene (reference sequence). The CDR3 covers 15 residues. CDR3 loop: CASSHIGGWGYEQYF.

This rearrangement joins TRBV11-2 to TRBJ2-2; the TCRdb call, TRBD2, lacks DNA for checking. Germline-derived CDR1 and CDR2 are SGHAT and FQNNGV. The CDR3 extends over 14 amino acids. CDR3 loop: CASSPAFRAGELFF. Variable domain in full (rest from reference TRBV11-2 and TRBJ2-2): EAGVAQSPRYKIIEKRQSVAFWCNPISGHATLYWYQQILGQGPKLLIQFQNNGVVDDSQLPKDRFSAERLKGVDSTLKIQPAKLEDSAVYLCASSPAFRAGELFFGEGSRLTVL.

The V gene is TRBV6-1, the J gene TRBJ1-5. This CDR3 is 16 amino acids long. Per the germline V gene, CDR1 is MNHNS and CDR2 is SASEGT. The CDR3 sequence is CASRDRAPGGNQPQHF.

This chain uses TRBV5-6 with TRBJ2-3; TCRdb's assignment of TRBD1 cannot be checked, as there is no DNA. The V gene's germline CDR1 is SGHDT and CDR2 YYEEEE. This CDR3 comprises 17 residues. CDR3 in amino acids: CASSLRIRGALTDTQYF.

J is TRBJ2-3 and V is TRBV20-1; checking the TCRdb D call of TRBD1 is not possible without DNA. The CDR3 extends over 14 amino acids. From germline, CDR1 is DFQATT and CDR2 SNEGSKA (reference sequence). The CDR3: CSVASGADTDTQYF.